The 3 T cell receptor beta chains reported below all come from one sample, sequenced in a study of blood T cell repertoires in COVID-19. Method: immunoSEQ multiplex PCR; TCRdb's copy keeps in-frame clones and lacks some. The data contain some 230,000 clones, about 88% of them singletons. Sequenced: peripheral blood. Receptors originate from a woman in her fifties or sixties with COVID-19, enrolled during active disease.

V usage is TRBV2 and J usage is TRBJ2-1, with TRBD1 as a possible D gene (5 bases). CDR3 length equals 13 residues. Trimming cost V 9 bases and J 5 bases, with 14 bases left between them. Germline V gives CDR1 SNHLY, CDR2 FYNNEI. The CDR3 protein is CARMSGLDNEQFF. CDR3 sequence (DNA): TGTGCCAGAATGTCAGGGCTGGACAATGAGCAGTTCTTC.

The V and J genes are TRBV5-6 and TRBJ2-3; 7 bases align to TRBD1. CDR1 is SGHDT, CDR2 YYEEEE, per germline. The V segment lost 4 bases and the J segment 0 bases; nucleotides outside the gene matches: 5. This CDR3 comprises 15 residues. The CDR3 here is CASSKQGPSTDTQYF. The CDR3 nucleotides are TGTGCCAGCAGCAAACAGGGGCCTAGCACAGATACGCAGTATTTT.

J is TRBJ1-6 and V is TRBV5-4, with 7 nucleotides matching TRBD1. Germline CDR1 and CDR2: SGHNT and YYREEE (reference sequence). This CDR3 has 16 amino acids. Unmatched junction bases numbered 9, after V lost 4 bases and J lost 5 bases. CDR3 DNA sequence: TGTGCCAGCAGCCCCGCAGGGGGACGGGATAATTCACCCCTCCACTTT. Amino acid sequence: CASSPAGGRDNSPLHF.